This TCR beta chain was captured by sequencing in a study of CD8 T cells in ankylosing spondylitis. Study-level results: Within ankylosing spondylitis blood, a TCR beta motif made up of several highly homologous variants appeared to be characteristic. The authors reported significant enrichment of disease-linked clones in matched ankylosing spondylitis synovial fluid. Existing reports had already noted some motif variants in reactive arthritis synovial fluid and blood.

Quantitative 5'-RACE with molecular barcodes was used to make the TCR beta libraries. TCRdb itself ran the 5' RACE reads through MiXCR, one entry per CDR3 protein. This sample has over 30,000 distinct CDR3 sequences; roughly an eighth occur once, and the top ten carry about 30%. This clonotype was detected a few times. Its target is not known. J was trimmed by 5 bases and V by 2 bases; bases with no gene match: 8. Germline CDR1 is LNHNV and CDR2 is YYDKDF (reference sequence). The length of the CDR3 is 17 residues. The receptor comes from a male donor with ankylosing spondylitis. Material: synovial fluid, either unsorted or a sorted T cell fraction (not recorded which). V gene TRBV15 combines with J gene TRBJ1-5, with TRBD1 identical over 11 bases. CDR3 in amino acids: CATSRNYGTGGYQPQHF. For the CDR3, the DNA is TGTGCCACCAGCAGAAATTACGGGACAGGGGGTTATCAGCCCCAGCATTTT.